The 18 T cell receptor beta chains given below trace back to one sample, sequenced in a study of cytomegalovirus exposure and HLA in healthy donors. Clones were sequenced by immunoSEQ multiplex PCR, and TCRdb holds only the in-frame ones, with some missing. The top ten hold about 0.86% of the sample, which has roughly 300,000 clones, around 87% seen once. The sequencing input was PBMCs. The origin of the receptors is a woman between 18 and 29 years old in good health and CMV-seronegative.

V is TRBV7-2 and J is TRBJ2-1; D is perhaps TRBD2 (6 bases). In germline, CDR1 is SGHTA, CDR2 FQGNSA. Trimming took 1 base from V and 8 from J, leaving 12 bases between them. The CDR3 is made up of 14 amino acids. CDR3 nucleotides: TGTGCCAGCAGCTTAGTGGCCGGGAGAGATGAGCAGTTCTTC. The encoded protein is CASSLVAGRDEQFF. The full variable domain, its missing parts supplied by reference TRBV7-2 and TRBJ2-1, is GAGVSQSPSNKVTEKGKDVELRCDPISGHTALYWYRQSLGQGLEFLIYFQGNSAPDKSGLPSDRFSAERTGGSVSTLTIQRTQQEDSAVYLCASSLVAGRDEQFFGPGTRLTVL.

This chain links TRBV6-4 with TRBJ2-2; 7 nucleotides line up with TRBD2. Germline loops: CDR1 MRHNA, CDR2 SNTAGT. The V and J ends lost 5 bases and 2 bases, in that order; junction bases with no gene match: 5. This CDR3 region has 15 residues. The CDR3 bases are TGTGCCAGCAGTCCCGGGACTACTAACACCGGGGAGCTGTTTTTT. It specifies CASSPGTTNTGELFF.

This chain uses TRBV10-1 with TRBJ2-7; TRBD1 might be the D (6 bases). The CDR3 runs to 17 residues. Between the trimmed V and J ends, which lost 5 bases and 3 bases, there was a span of 23 bases. Germline V CDR1 and CDR2: WNHNN, SYGVQD (reference sequence). CDR3 nucleotide sequence: TGCGCCAGCAGTCCTGGGCCAGGGGCTGGAACCAACTACGAGCAGTACTTC. As protein: CASSPGPGAGTNYEQYF.

The V call is TRBV11-2, the J call TRBJ2-2; D is ambiguous. The germline V and J ends were trimmed by 4 bases and 5 bases, with 8 bases remaining between them. Germline V CDR1 and CDR2: SGHAT, FQNNGV. This CDR3 has 13 amino acids. The CDR3 coding sequence is TGTGCCAGCAGCTCACTAAGGACCGGGGAGCTGTTTTTT. As protein: CASSSLRTGELFF.

This chain links TRBV5-1 with TRBJ1-2; D may be TRBD1 (5 bases). V was trimmed by 4 bases and J by 4 bases, leaving 14 bases between them. This CDR3 is 14 amino acids long. From germline, CDR1 is SGHRS and CDR2 YFSETQ. The CDR3 loop reads CASSPAGPSYGYTF. CDR3 DNA sequence: TGCGCCAGCAGCCCGGCGGGACCGAGCTATGGCTACACCTTC.

This chain connects TRBV7-2 to TRBJ1-5; a weak D match, TRBD1 (6 bases). CDR1 SGHTA and CDR2 FQGNSA come from the germline V gene. The CDR3 is 16 residues long. Trimming pared 2 bases from V and 0 bases from J, leaving 11 bases between. This CDR3 is CASSLLQGASNQPQHF. The CDR3 DNA reads TGTGCCAGCAGCTTATTACAGGGTGCTAGCAATCAGCCCCAGCATTTT. The full variable domain, in which reference TRBV7-2 and TRBJ1-5 provide the parts outside the CDR3, is GAGVSQSPSNKVTEKGKDVELRCDPISGHTALYWYRQSLGQGLEFLIYFQGNSAPDKSGLPSDRFSAERTGGSVSTLTIQRTQQEDSAVYLCASSLLQGASNQPQHFGDGTRLSIL.

This chain connects TRBV11-3 to TRBJ2-1, with TRBD2 identical over 9 bases. After removal of 4 bases from V and 1 base from J, the junction contained 8 bases not matched to a gene. The CDR3 is made up of 17 amino acids. The germline CDR1 and CDR2 sequences are SGHNT and YENEEA. Here the CDR3 reads CASSSYSGSFSYNEQFF. The CDR3 nucleotides are TGTGCCAGCAGCTCGTATAGCGGGAGCTTTTCCTACAATGAGCAGTTCTTC.

The V gene is TRBV19, the J gene TRBJ2-3; a possible D gene is TRBD1 (5 bases). The CDR3 covers 14 residues. Per germline, CDR1 LNHDA and CDR2 SQIVND (reference sequence). Trimming removed 8 bases at V and 4 bases at J, with 16 bases between. CDR3 bases: TGTGCCAGTTCACCTTGGCAGGGTGCAGATACGCAGTATTTT. Its protein is CASSPWQGADTQYF.

This chain joins TRBV19 and TRBJ2-1; TRBD1 aligns across 8 bases. CDR1 LNHDA and CDR2 SQIVND come from the germline V gene (reference sequence). Trimming took 3 bases from V and 8 from J; bases not matched to a gene: 18. The CDR3 covers 18 residues. The chain's CDR3 is CASSIIDRGGPFFHEQFF. The CDR3 region has the DNA TGTGCCAGTAGTATTATCGACAGGGGCGGTCCGTTTTTCCATGAGCAGTTCTTC. Using reference TRBV19 and TRBJ2-1 for the parts outside the CDR3, the full variable domain is DGGITQSPKYLFRKEGQNVTLSCEQNLNHDAMYWYRQDPGQGLRLIYYSQIVNDFQKGDIAEGYSVSREKKESFPLTVTSAQKNPTAFYLCASSIIDRGGPFFHEQFFGPGTRLTVL.

The chain combines TRBV5-4 with TRBJ2-1; weak D call: TRBD2 (6 bases). The germline gives CDR1 SGHNT, CDR2 YYREEE (reference sequence). The CDR3 is 12 amino acids. V was cut by 2 bases and J by 10 bases, with 10 bases left in between. The DNA for the CDR3 is TGTGCCAGCAGCTTCCCGACTAGGGAGCAGTTCTTC. Its protein is CASSFPTREQFF.

The table lists this clone with a count of one. J is TRBJ2-1 and V is TRBV11-1; 11 bases line up with TRBD2. CDR3 length: 15 amino acids. The V gene's germline CDR1 is SGHAT and CDR2 FQDESV (reference sequence). V was pared by 4 bases and J by 6 bases, with 5 bases of the junction left unmatched. CDR3 DNA sequence: TGTGCCAGCAGCTCTAGCGGGAGGATAGGCAATGAGCAGTTCTTC. Protein: CASSSSGRIGNEQFF.

This clone has a single count. The V and J genes are TRBV6-6 and TRBJ2-7; TRBD1 matches at 9 bases. Germline values: CDR1 MNHNY, CDR2 SVGAGI (reference sequence). The ends lost 4 bases at V and 1 base at J; junction bases unmatched: 2. CDR3 length: 14 amino acids. CDR3 in DNA: TGTGCCAGCAGTTTAGGGACAGGGTCCTACGAGCAGTACTTC. It yields the protein CASSLGTGSYEQYF.

The rearrangement joins TRBV28 to TRBJ2-5; the D gene is possibly TRBD1 (6 bases). V lost 5 bases and J 5 bases, leaving 12 bases between the germline ends. CDR1 is MDHEN and CDR2 is SYDVKM in the germline V gene. The CDR3 contains 13 residues. CDR3 bases: TGTGCCAGCAGTCGTACAGGGTGGGAGACCCAGTACTTC. This encodes CASSRTGWETQYF.

V usage is TRBV18 and J usage is TRBJ2-2; TRBD1 might be the D (5 bases). Germline CDR1 reads KGHSH; CDR2 reads LQKENI. The CDR3 is 16 residues long. V lost 1 base, J lost 7 bases, and 16 bases lay in between. The CDR3 region has the DNA TGTGCCAGCTCACCACAGCGAGCAGGGTATGACGGGGAGCTGTTTTTT. Its protein product is CASSPQRAGYDGELFF.

This sequence joins TRBV2 and TRBJ1-3, with D unclear. With 3 bases removed from V and 0 bases from J, the gap between germline ends came to 15 bases. Per the germline V gene, CDR1 is SNHLY and CDR2 is FYNNEI. This CDR3 has 17 amino acids. The CDR3 DNA reads TGTGCCAGCAGTGATCCCCGCCTACACAGCTCTGGAAACACCATATATTTT. Its protein product is CASSDPRLHSSGNTIYF.

The chain uses TRBV7-8 and TRBJ2-2; TRBD2 agrees at 8 bases. Trimming removed 7 bases from V and 6 bases from J; junction bases left unmatched: 4. The CDR3 spans 13 residues. Germline V gives CDR1 SGHVS, CDR2 FQNEAQ. CDR3 region: CASTGGPAGELFF. CDR3 DNA sequence: TGTGCCAGCACGGGAGGGCCGGCCGGGGAGCTGTTTTTT.

The V gene is TRBV28, the J gene TRBJ1-5; D is uncertain. V was pared by 1 base and J by 4 bases, with 8 bases between. The CDR3 covers 14 residues. Looked up from germline, CDR1 is MDHEN and CDR2 is SYDVKM. The CDR3 nucleotides read TGTGCCAGCAGTTTATTCTCTTTGAATCAGCCCCAGCATTTT. Protein sequence: CASSLFSLNQPQHF.

The chain recombines TRBV28 with TRBJ2-5; 11 nucleotides agree with TRBD2. The trim removed 4 bases at V and 2 bases at J, leaving 12 bases unmatched. This CDR3 comprises 18 residues. Germline V gene data show CDR1 as MDHEN and CDR2 as SYDVKM. The CDR3 bases are TGTGCCAGCAGTTCACCCGGGACTAGCGGATACTTTCAAGAGACCCAGTACTTC. Encoded protein: CASSSPGTSGYFQETQYF.